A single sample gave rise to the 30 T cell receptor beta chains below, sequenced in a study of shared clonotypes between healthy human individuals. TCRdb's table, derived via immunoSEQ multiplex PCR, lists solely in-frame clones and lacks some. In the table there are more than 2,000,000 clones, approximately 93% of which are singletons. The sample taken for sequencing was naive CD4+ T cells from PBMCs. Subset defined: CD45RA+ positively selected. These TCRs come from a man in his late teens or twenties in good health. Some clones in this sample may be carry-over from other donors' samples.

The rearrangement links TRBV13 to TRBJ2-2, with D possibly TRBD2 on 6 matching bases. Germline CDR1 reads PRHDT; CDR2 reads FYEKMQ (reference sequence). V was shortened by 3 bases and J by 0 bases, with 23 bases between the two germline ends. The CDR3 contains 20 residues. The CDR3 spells CASSFGTSLSYLSNTGELFF. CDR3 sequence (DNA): TGTGCCAGCAGCTTCGGGACTTCCCTCTCTTACCTTTCGAACACCGGGGAGCTGTTTTTT.

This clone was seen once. CDR3 protein: CASRLKRDLSYEQYF. In DNA, the CDR3 is TGTGCCAGCAGACTAAAGCGGGACCTTTCCTACGAGCAGTACTTC. The rearrangement uses TRBV6-5 and TRBJ2-7, with TRBD2 matching 7 bases. The V gene's germline CDR1 is MNHEY and CDR2 SVGAGI. J was trimmed by 1 base and V by 6 bases; bases with no gene match: 9. The CDR3 contains 15 residues.

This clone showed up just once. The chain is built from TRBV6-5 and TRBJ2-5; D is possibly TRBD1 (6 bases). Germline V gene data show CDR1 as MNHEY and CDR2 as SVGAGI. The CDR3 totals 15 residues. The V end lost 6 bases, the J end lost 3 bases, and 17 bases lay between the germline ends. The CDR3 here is CASRRRPGVEETQYF. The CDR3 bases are TGTGCCAGCAGACGACGACCAGGGGTTGAAGAGACCCAGTACTTC.

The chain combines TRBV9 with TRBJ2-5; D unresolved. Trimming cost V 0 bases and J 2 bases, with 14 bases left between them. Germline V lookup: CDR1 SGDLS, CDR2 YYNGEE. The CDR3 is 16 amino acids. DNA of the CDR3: TGTGCCAGCAGCGTAGGGAAAGGGATTTATCAAGAGACCCAGTACTTC. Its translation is CASSVGKGIYQETQYF.

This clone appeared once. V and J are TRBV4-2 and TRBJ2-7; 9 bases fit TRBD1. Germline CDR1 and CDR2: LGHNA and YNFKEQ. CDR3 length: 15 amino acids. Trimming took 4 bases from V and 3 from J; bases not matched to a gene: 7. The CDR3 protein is CASSLTQTGGYEQYF. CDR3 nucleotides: TGTGCCAGCAGCCTAACTCAGACAGGGGGCTACGAGCAGTACTTC.

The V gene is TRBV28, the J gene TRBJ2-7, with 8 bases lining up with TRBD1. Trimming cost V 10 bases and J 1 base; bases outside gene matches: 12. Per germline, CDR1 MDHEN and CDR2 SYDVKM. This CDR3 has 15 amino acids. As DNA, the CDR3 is TGTGCCACCCTAAGTCCCGGGACAGGATCCTACGAGCAGTACTTC. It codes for CATLSPGTGSYEQYF.

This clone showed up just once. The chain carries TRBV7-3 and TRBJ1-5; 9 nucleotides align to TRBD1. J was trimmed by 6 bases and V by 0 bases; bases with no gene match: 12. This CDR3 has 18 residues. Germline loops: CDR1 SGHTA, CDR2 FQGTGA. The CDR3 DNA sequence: TGTGCCAGCAGCTTAACGGAAAAGACAGGGGGAGGGAGTCAGCCCCAGCATTTT. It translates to CASSLTEKTGGGSQPQHF.

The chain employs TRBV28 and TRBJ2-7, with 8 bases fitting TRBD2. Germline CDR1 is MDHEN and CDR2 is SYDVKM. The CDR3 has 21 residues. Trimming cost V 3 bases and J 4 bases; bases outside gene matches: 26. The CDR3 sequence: CASSFWEKPRLASGSAYEQYF. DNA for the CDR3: TGTGCCAGCAGTTTCTGGGAGAAACCACGACTGGCCAGCGGGAGTGCTTACGAGCAGTACTTC.

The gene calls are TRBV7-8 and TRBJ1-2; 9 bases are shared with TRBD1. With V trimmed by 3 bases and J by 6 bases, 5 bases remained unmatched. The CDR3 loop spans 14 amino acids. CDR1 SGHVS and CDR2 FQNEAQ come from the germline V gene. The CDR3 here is CASSLDRGSDGYTF. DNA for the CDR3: TGTGCCAGCAGCTTGGACAGGGGTTCTGATGGCTACACCTTC. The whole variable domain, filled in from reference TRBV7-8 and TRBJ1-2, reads GAGVSQSPRYKVAKRGQDVALRCDPISGHVSLFWYQQALGQGPEFLTYFQNEAQLDKSGLPSDRFFAERPEGSVSTLKIQRTQQEDSAVYLCASSLDRGSDGYTFGSGTRLTVV.

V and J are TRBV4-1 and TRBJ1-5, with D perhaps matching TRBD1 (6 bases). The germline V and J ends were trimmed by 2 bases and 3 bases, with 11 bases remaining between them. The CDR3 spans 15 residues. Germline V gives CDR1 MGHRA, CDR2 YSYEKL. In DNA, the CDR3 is TGCGCCAGCAGCCAAACGGGACACTCCAATCAGCCCCAGCATTTT. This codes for CASSQTGHSNQPQHF.

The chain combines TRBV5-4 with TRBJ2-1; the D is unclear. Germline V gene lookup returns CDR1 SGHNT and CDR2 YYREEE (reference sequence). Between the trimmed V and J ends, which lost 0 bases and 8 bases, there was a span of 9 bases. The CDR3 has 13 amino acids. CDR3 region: CASSLARTDEQFF. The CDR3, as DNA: TGTGCCAGCAGCTTGGCCAGGACCGATGAGCAGTTCTTC.

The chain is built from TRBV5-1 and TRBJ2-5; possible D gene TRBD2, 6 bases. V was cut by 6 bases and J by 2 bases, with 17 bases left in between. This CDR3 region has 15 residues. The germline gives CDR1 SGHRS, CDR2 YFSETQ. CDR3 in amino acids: CASTPGGGGQETQYF. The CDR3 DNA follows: TGCGCCAGCACCCCCGGTGGGGGAGGTCAAGAGACCCAGTACTTC.

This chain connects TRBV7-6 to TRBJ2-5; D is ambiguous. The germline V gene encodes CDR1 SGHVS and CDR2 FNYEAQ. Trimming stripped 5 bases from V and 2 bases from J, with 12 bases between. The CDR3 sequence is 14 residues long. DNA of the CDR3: TGTGCCAGCAGCCCCCGGGCCCGACAAGAGACCCAGTACTTC. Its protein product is CASSPRARQETQYF.

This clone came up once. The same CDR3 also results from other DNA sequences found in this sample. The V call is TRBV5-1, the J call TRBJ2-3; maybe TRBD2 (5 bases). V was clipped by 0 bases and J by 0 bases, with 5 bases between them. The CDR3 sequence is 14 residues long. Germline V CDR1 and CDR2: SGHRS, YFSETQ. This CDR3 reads CASSLGGSTDTQYF. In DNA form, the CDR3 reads TGCGCCAGCAGCTTGGGCGGGAGCACAGATACGCAGTATTTT. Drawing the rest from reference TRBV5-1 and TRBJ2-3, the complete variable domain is KAGVTQTPRYLIKTRGQQVTLSCSPISGHRSVSWYQQTPGQGLQFLFEYFSETQRNKGNFPGRFSGRQFSNSRSEMNVSTLELGDSALYLCASSLGGSTDTQYFGPGTRLTVL.

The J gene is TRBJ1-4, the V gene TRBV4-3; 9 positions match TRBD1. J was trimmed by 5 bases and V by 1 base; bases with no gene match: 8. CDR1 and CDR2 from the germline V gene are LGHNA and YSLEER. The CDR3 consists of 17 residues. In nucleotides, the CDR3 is TGCGCCAGCAGCCAAGTGGGGTCCGGGACAGGGAATGAAAAACTGTTTTTT. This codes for CASSQVGSGTGNEKLFF.

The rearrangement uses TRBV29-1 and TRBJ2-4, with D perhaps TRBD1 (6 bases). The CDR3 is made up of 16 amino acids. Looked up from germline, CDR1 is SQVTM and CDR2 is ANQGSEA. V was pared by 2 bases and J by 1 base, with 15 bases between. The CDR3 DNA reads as TGCAGCGTTGAAAGACCAGGGGAGCGGGCCAAAAACATTCAGTACTTC. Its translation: CSVERPGERAKNIQYF.

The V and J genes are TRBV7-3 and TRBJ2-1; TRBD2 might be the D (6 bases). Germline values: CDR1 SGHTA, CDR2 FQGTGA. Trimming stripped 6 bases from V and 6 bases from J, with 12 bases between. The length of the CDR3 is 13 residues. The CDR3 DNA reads TGTGCCAGCAGATTGACTAGTGGCAATGAGCAGTTCTTC. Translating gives CASRLTSGNEQFF. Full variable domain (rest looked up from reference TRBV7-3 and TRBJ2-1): GAGVSQTPSNKVTEKGKYVELRCDPISGHTALYWYRQSLGQGPEFLIYFQGTGAADDSGLPNDRFFAVRPEGSVSTLKIQRTERGDSAVYLCASRLTSGNEQFFGPGTRLTVL.

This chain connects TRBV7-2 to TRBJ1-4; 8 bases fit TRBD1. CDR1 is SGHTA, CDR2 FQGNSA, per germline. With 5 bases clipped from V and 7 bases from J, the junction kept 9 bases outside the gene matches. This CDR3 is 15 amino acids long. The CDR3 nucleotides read TGTGCCAGCAGCCTGGACAGGGTTAGGGGTGAAAAACTGTTTTTT. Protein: CASSLDRVRGEKLFF.

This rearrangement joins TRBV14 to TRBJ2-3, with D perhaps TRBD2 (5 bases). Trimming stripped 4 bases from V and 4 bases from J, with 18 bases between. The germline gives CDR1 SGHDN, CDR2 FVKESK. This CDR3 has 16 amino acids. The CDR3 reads CASSPYLGSVADTQYF. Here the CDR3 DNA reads TGTGCCAGCAGCCCCTATCTGGGGAGTGTGGCAGATACGCAGTATTTT.

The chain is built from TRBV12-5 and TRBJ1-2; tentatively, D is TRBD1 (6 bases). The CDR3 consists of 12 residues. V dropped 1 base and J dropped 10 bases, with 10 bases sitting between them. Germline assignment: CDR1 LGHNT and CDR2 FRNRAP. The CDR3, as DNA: TGTGCTAGTGGTTTGGAAACAGGGACCTACACCTTC. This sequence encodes CASGLETGTYTF.

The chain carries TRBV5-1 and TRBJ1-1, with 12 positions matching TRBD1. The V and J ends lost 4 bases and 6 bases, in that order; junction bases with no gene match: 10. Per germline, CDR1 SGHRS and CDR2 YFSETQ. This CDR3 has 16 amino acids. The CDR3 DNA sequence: TGCGCCAGCAGCAAGACCCAGGGACAGGGGGCGCCTGAAGCTTTCTTT. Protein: CASSKTQGQGAPEAFF.

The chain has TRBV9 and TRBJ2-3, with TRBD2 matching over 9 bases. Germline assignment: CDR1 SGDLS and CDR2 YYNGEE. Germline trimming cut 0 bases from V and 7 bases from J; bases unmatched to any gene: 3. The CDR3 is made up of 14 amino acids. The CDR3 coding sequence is TGTGCCAGCAGCGTAGATGGACTAGCGAATACGCAGTATTTT. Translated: CASSVDGLANTQYF.

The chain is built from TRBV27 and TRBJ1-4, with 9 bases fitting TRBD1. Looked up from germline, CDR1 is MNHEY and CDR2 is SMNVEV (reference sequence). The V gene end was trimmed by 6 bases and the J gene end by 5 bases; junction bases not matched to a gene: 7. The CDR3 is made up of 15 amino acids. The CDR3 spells CASSPTGTGNEKLFF. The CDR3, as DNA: TGTGCCAGCAGCCCCACCGGGACAGGGAATGAAAAACTGTTTTTT.

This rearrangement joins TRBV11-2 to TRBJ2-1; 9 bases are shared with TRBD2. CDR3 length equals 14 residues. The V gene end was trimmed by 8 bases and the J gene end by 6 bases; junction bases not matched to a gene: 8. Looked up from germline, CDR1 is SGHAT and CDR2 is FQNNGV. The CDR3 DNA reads TGTGCCAGCGAGGTGGGACTAGCTTTCAATGAGCAGTTCTTC. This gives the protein CASEVGLAFNEQFF.

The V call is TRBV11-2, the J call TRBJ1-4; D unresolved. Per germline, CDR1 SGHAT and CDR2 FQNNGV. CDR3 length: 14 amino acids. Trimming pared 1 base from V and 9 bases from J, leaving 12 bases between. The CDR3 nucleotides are TGTGCCAGCAGCTTAGGGCAGGTAGCTAAAAAACTGTTTTTT. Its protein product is CASSLGQVAKKLFF. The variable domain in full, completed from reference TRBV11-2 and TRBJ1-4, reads EAGVAQSPRYKIIEKRQSVAFWCNPISGHATLYWYQQILGQGPKLLIQFQNNGVVDDSQLPKDRFSAERLKGVDSTLKIQPAKLEDSAVYLCASSLGQVAKKLFFGSGTQLSVL.

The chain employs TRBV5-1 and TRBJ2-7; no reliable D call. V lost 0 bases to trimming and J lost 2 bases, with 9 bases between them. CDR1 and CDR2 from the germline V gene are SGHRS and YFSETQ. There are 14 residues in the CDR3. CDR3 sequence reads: CASSLVVPPYEQYF. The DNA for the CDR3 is TGCGCCAGCAGCTTGGTGGTACCCCCCTACGAGCAGTACTTC.

The CDR3 region is CASRPPRTLNSPLHF. CDR3 DNA sequence: TGTGCCAGCAGACCCCCTCGGACACTTAATTCACCCCTCCACTTT. V gene TRBV6-5 combines with J gene TRBJ1-6; D is perhaps TRBD1 (5 bases). This CDR3 is built from 15 residues. Germline lookup yields CDR1 MNHEY and CDR2 SVGAGI. The V end was cut by 6 bases, the J end by 6 bases, with 15 bases between.

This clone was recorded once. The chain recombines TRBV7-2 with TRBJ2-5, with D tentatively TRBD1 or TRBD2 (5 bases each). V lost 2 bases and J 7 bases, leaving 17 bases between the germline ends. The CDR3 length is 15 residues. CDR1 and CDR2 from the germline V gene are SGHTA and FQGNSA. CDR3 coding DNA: TGTGCCAGCAGCTTACAGGGACCCCTGGTGGGGACCCAGTACTTC. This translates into CASSLQGPLVGTQYF.

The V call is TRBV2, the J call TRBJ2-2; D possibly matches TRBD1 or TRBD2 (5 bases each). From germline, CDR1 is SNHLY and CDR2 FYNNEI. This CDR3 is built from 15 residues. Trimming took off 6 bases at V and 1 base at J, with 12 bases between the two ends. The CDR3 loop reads CASRAGTVNTGELFF. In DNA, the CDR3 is TGTGCCAGCAGAGCCGGGACGGTGAACACCGGGGAGCTGTTTTTT.

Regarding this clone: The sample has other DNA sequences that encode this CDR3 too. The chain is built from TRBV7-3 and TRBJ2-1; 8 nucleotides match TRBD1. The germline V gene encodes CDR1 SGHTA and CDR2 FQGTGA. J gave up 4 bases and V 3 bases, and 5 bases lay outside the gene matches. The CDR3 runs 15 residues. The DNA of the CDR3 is TGTGCCAGCAGCTTGCTCGGACAGGGTTACAATGAGCAGTTCTTC. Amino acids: CASSLLGQGYNEQFF.